This T cell receptor (beta chain) was captured by sequencing in a study of blood T cell repertoires in COVID-19. Study overall: The cDNA or gDNA used as material had been derived from T cells, B-cell-depleted T cells, or PBMCs.

Germline CDR1 LGHNA, CDR2 YNFKEQ. Deletions cut 1 base from V and 2 bases from J, with 9 bases between. The CDR3 length is 15 residues. The table lists this clone with a count of one. Assay used: immunoSEQ multiplex PCR; TCRdb lists only in-frame clones, some missing. The data hold fewer than 300,000 clones, with around 82% observed a single time. Sequenced sample: peripheral blood. The J gene is TRBJ2-1, the V gene TRBV4-2, with D tentatively TRBD1 (6 bases). This TCR derives from a woman younger than 30 with acute or convalescent COVID-19. The CDR3 is CASSQGGPPYNEQFF. The CDR3 DNA sequence: TGTGCCAGCAGCCAAGGGGGGCCCCCCTACAATGAGCAGTTCTTC.